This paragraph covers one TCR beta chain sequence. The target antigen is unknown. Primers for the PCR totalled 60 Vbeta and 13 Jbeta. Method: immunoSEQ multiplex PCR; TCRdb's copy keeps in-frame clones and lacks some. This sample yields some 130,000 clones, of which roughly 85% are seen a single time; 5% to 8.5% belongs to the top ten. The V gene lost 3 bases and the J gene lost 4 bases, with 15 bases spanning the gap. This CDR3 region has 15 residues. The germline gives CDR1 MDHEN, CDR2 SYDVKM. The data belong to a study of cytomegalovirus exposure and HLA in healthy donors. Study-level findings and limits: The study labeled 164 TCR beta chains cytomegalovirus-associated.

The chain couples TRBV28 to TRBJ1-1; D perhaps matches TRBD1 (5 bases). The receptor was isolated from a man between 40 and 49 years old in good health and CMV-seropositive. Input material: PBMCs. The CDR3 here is CASSFTSGRGTEAFF. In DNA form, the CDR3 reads TGTGCCAGCAGTTTCACGTCGGGGCGGGGCACTGAAGCTTTCTTT.